These 10 T cell receptor beta chains came from one sample sequenced in a study of blood T cell repertoires in COVID-19. Assay: immunoSEQ multiplex PCR; the TCRdb copy retains only in-frame clones and omits some. This sample has approximately 240,000 clones, with roughly 84% found just once. The sequenced sample was peripheral blood. Receptors originate from a woman aged 80 or older with active or convalescent COVID-19.

The chain combines TRBV30 with TRBJ1-6; 7 nucleotides align to TRBD1. V shed 2 bases, J shed 9 bases, and the junction held 10 bases outside the gene matches. The CDR3 is made up of 15 amino acids. CDR1 and CDR2 (germline): GTSNPN, SVGIG (reference sequence). CDR3 residues: CAWSPREGASSPLHF. The DNA for the CDR3 is TGTGCCTGGAGTCCCCGGGAGGGGGCTTCTTCACCCCTCCACTTT.

The rearrangement links TRBV3-1 (or the pseudogene TRBV3-2) to TRBJ1-4, with no clear D. The germline CDR1 and CDR2 sequences are LGHDT and YNNKEL (reference sequence). The CDR3 runs 14 residues. The germline V and J ends were trimmed by 2 bases and 1 base, with 5 bases remaining between them. CDR3 sequence reads: CASSQLLTNEKLFF. The CDR3 nucleotides read TGTGCCAGCAGCCAACTACTAACTAATGAAAAACTGTTTTTT.

The CDR3 DNA follows: TGTGCCAGCAGCTTAGGAGCCCTCAATGAGCAGTTCTTC. Protein: CASSLGALNEQFF. The V call is TRBV7-3, the J call TRBJ2-1; D unclear. Germline loops: CDR1 SGHTA, CDR2 FQGTGA. The CDR3 is made up of 13 amino acids. Trimming cost V 2 bases and J 6 bases, with 8 bases left between them.

J is TRBJ2-7 and V is TRBV9; a weak D match, TRBD2 (5 bases). Trimming stripped 4 bases from V and 7 bases from J, with 15 bases between. The germline V gene has CDR1 SGDLS and CDR2 YYNGEE. This CDR3 is built from 13 residues. The CDR3 spells CASSRTDLQEQYF. Here the CDR3 DNA reads TGTGCCAGCAGCAGGACTGATCTTCAGGAGCAGTACTTC.

As DNA, the CDR3 is TGTGCCAGCAGCCGCCGGGCAGGGATGGGGTACACCTTC. Translation: CASSRRAGMGYTF. The V and J genes are TRBV5-4 and TRBJ1-2; D perhaps matches TRBD1 (5 bases). The CDR3 sequence is 13 residues long. V gave up 4 bases and J gave up 11 bases, with 18 bases separating them. The germline CDR1 and CDR2 sequences are SGHNT and YYREEE (reference sequence). The entire variable domain, with the rest obtained from reference TRBV5-4 and TRBJ1-2, is as follows: ETGVTQSPTHLIKTRGQQVTLRCSSQSGHNTVSWYQQALGQGPQFIFQYYREEENGRGNFPPRFSGLQFPNYSSELNVNALELDDSALYLCASSRRAGMGYTFGSGTRLTVV.

V and J are TRBV12-3 or TRBV12-4 and TRBJ2-3; a weak D match, TRBD2 (5 bases). Trimming pared 4 bases from V and 8 bases from J, leaving 13 bases between. The CDR3 runs to 13 residues. This CDR3 is CASSSFREGTQYF. DNA of the CDR3: TGTGCCAGCAGTTCTTTTCGGGAAGGTACGCAGTATTTT.

CDR3 DNA sequence: TGTGCCAGCAGCGGGGGACAGGGGGACTACGAGCAGTACTTC. Amino acid sequence: CASSGGQGDYEQYF. The chain combines TRBV9 with TRBJ2-7; 11 positions match TRBD1. V gave up 3 bases and J gave up 3 bases; unmatched junction bases: 2. Germline values: CDR1 SGDLS, CDR2 YYNGEE. The CDR3 spans 14 residues.

The chain recombines TRBV7-9 with TRBJ2-7; 7 bases match TRBD1. CDR3 length equals 15 residues. The V gene end was trimmed by 1 base and the J gene end by 4 bases; junction bases not matched to a gene: 7. Per germline, CDR1 SEHNR and CDR2 FQNEAQ (reference sequence). The CDR3 loop reads CASSLVEGARYEQYF. The CDR3 region has the DNA TGTGCCAGCAGCTTAGTTGAGGGGGCGCGATACGAGCAGTACTTC.

The chain combines TRBV7-3 with TRBJ2-1; D is possibly TRBD2 (6 bases). CDR3 length: 15 residues. CDR1 and CDR2 (germline): SGHTA, FQGTGA. V dropped 3 bases and J dropped 2 bases, with 11 bases sitting between them. The CDR3 nucleotides read TGTGCCAGCAGCTTCTCCGGGGGAACCTACAATGAGCAGTTCTTC. Translating gives CASSFSGGTYNEQFF.

The chain links TRBV5-4 to TRBJ2-5, with TRBD2 as a possible D gene (6 bases). Trimming removed 5 bases from V and 5 bases from J, with 22 bases in between. The germline V gene encodes CDR1 SGHNT and CDR2 YYREEE (reference sequence). The CDR3 has 16 amino acids. The CDR3 region is CASSPDRRGGGETQYF. CDR3 coding DNA: TGTGCCAGCAGTCCCGATCGGCGGGGTGGTGGGGAGACCCAGTACTTC.